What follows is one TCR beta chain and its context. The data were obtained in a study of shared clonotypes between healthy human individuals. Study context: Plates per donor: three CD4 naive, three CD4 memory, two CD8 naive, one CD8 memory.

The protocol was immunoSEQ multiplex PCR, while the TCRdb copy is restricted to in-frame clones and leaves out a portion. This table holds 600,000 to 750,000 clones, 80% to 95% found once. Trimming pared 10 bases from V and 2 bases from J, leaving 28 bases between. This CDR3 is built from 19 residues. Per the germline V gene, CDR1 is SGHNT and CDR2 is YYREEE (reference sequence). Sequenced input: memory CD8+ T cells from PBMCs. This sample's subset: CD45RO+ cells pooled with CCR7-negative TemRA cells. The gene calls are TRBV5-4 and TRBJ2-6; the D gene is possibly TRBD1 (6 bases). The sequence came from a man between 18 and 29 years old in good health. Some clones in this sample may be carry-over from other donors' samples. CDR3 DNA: TGTGCCTCCTCGAGTCCGGGGACATTGTTCGGGACTGGGGCCAACGTCCTGACTTTC. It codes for CASSSPGTLFGTGANVLTF.